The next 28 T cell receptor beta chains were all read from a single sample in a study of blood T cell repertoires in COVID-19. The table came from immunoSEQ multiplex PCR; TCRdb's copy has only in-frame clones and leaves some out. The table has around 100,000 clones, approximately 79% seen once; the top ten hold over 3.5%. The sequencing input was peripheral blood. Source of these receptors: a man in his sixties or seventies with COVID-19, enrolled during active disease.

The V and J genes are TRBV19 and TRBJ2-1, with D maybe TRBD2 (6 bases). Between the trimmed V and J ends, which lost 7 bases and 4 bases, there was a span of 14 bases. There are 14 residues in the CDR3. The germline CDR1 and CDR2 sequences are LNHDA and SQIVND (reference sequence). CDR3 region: CASNPRGRYNEQFF. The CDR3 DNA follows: TGTGCCAGTAACCCACGGGGGAGATACAATGAGCAGTTCTTC.

The CDR3 region is CASRQGGGEQYF. The CDR3 DNA sequence: TGTGCCAGCAGGCAGGGTGGCGGCGAGCAGTACTTC. The chain employs TRBV7-3 and TRBJ2-7, with D perhaps TRBD1 (5 bases). CDR1 is SGHTA, CDR2 FQGTGA, per germline. CDR3 length: 12 amino acids. Between the trimmed V and J ends, which lost 6 bases and 6 bases, there was a span of 12 bases.

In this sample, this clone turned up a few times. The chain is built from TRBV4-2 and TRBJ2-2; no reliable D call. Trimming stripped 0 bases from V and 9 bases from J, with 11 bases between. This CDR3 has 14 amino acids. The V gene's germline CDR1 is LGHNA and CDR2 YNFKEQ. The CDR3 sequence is CASSQERGPRELFF. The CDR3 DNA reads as TGTGCCAGCAGCCAAGAGCGAGGCCCCCGGGAGCTGTTTTTT.

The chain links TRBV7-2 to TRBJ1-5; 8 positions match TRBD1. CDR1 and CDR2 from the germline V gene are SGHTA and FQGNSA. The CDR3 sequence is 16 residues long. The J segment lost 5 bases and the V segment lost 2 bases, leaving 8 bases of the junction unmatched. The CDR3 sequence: CASSLLTGGLDQPQHF. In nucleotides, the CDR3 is TGTGCCAGCAGCTTATTAACAGGGGGTTTAGATCAGCCCCAGCATTTT. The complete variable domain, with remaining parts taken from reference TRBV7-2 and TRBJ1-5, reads GAGVSQSPSNKVTEKGKDVELRCDPISGHTALYWYRQSLGQGLEFLIYFQGNSAPDKSGLPSDRFSAERTGGSVSTLTIQRTQQEDSAVYLCASSLLTGGLDQPQHFGDGTRLSIL.

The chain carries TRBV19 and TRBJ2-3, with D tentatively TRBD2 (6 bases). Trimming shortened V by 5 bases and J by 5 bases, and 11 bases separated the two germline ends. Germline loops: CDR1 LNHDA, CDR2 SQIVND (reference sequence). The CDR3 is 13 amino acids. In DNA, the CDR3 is TGTGCCAGTAGTGGAGGGGCAGGAGATACGCAGTATTTT. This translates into CASSGGAGDTQYF.

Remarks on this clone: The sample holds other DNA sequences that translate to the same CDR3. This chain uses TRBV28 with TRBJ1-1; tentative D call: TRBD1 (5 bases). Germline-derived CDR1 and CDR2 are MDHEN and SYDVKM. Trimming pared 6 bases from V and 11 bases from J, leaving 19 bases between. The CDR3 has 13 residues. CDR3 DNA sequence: TGTGCCAGCAGCCCGGGGGGAGACACTTCCGCTTTCTTT. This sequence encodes CASSPGGDTSAFF. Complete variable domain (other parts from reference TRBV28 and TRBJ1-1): DVKVTQSSRYLVKRTGEKVFLECVQDMDHENMFWYRQDPGLGLRLIYFSYDVKMKEKGDIPEGYSVSREKKERFSLILESASTNQTSMYLCASSPGGDTSAFFGQGTRLTVV.

This chain's CDR3 is CASSLVGSSYNEQFF. As DNA, the CDR3 is TGTGCCAGCAGCTTAGTGGGGAGCTCCTACAATGAGCAGTTCTTC. The gene calls are TRBV7-3 and TRBJ2-1; TRBD2 is a possible D gene (5 bases). The CDR3 spans 15 residues. V was pared by 2 bases and J by 0 bases, with 8 bases between. Per germline, CDR1 SGHTA and CDR2 FQGTGA.

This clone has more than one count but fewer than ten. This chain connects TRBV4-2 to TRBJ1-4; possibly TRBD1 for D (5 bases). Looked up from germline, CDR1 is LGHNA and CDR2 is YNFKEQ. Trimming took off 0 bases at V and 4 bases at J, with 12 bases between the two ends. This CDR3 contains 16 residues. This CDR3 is CASSQDADRNNEKLFF. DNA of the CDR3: TGTGCCAGCAGCCAAGACGCCGACAGAAATAATGAAAAACTGTTTTTT.

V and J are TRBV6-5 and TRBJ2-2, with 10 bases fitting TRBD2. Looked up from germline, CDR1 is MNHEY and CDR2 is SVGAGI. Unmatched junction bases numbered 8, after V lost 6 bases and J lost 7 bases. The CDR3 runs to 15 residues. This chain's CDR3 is CASSKGLAMGGELFF. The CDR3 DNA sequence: TGTGCCAGCAGCAAGGGACTAGCGATGGGCGGGGAGCTGTTTTTT.

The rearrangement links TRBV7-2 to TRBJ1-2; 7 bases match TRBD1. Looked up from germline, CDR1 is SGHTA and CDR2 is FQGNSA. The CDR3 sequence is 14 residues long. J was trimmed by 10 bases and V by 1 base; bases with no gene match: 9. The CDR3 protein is CASSLDRQGRPYTF. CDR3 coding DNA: TGTGCCAGCAGCTTAGACCGACAGGGACGTCCCTACACCTTC.

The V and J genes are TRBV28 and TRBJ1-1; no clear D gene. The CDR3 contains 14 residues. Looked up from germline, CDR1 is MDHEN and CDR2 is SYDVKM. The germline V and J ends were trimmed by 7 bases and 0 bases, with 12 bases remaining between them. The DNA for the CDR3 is TGTGCCAGCAAACTAGGGCAGATGAACACTGAAGCTTTCTTT. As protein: CASKLGQMNTEAFF.

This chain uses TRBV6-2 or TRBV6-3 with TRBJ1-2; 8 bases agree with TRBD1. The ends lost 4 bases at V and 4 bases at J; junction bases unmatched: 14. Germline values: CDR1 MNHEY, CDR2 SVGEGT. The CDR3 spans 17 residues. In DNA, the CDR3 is TGTGCCAGCAGTTCGGGACAGGTCCCCAATTTGCTCTATGGCTACACCTTC. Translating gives CASSSGQVPNLLYGYTF.

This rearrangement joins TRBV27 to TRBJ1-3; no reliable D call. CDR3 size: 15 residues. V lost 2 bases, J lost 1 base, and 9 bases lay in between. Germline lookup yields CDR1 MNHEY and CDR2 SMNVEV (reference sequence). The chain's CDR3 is CASSLGVGSGNTIYF. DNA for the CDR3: TGTGCCAGCAGTTTAGGAGTAGGTTCTGGAAACACCATATATTTT.

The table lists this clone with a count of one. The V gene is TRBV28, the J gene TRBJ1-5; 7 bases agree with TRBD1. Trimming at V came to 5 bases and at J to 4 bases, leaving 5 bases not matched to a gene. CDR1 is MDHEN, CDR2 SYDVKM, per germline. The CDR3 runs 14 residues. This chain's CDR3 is CASSEGQTNQPQHF. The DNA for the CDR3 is TGTGCCAGCAGTGAGGGACAGACGAATCAGCCCCAGCATTTT.

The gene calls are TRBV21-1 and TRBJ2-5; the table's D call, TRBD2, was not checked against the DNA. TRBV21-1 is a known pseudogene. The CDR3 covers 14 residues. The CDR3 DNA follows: TGTGCCACCTTCTTTGGGCTAGCGGAAGAGACCCAGTACTTC. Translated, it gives CATFFGLAEETQYF.

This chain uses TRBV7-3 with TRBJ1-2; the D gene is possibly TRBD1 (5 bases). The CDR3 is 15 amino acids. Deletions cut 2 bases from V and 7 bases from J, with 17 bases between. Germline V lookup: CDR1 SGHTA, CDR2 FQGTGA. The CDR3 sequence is CASSLDPLQGGGYTF. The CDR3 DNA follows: TGTGCCAGCAGCTTAGACCCTCTCCAGGGTGGTGGCTACACCTTC.

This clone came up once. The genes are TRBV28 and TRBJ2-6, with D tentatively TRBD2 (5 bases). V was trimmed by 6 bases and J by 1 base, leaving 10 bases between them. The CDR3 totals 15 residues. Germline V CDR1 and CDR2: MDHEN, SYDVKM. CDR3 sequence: CASRGVASGANVLTF. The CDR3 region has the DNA TGTGCCAGCAGGGGAGTAGCTTCTGGGGCCAACGTCCTGACTTTC.

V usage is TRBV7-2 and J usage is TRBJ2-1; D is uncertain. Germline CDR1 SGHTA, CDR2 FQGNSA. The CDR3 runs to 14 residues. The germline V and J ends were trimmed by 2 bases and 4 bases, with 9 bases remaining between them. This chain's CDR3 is CASSLIGGYNEQFF. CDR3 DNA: TGTGCCAGCAGCTTAATCGGCGGATACAATGAGCAGTTCTTC.

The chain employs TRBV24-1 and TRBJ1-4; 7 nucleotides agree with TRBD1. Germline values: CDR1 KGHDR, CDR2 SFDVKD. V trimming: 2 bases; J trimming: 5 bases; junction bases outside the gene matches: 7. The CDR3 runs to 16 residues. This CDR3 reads CATSDSGTVGNEKLFF. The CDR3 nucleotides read TGTGCCACCAGTGATTCAGGGACAGTGGGAAATGAAAAACTGTTTTTT.

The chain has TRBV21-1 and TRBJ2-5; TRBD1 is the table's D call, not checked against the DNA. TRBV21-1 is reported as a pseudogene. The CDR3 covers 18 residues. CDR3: CAARVRQGDGQGQETQYF. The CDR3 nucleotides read TGTGCCGCAAGGGTGCGACAGGGGGACGGGCAGGGGCAAGAGACCCAGTACTTC.

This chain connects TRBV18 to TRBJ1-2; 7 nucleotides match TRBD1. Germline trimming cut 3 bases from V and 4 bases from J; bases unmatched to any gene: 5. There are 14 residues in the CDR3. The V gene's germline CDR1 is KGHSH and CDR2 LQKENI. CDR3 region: CASSPGTEIYGYTF. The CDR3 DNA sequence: TGTGCCAGCTCACCCGGGACAGAAATCTATGGCTACACCTTC.

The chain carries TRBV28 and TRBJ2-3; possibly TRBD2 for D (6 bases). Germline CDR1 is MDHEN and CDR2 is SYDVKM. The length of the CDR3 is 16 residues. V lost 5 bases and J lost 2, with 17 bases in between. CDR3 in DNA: TGTGCCAGCAGTCCCTTGGGGCGGGAAGTCACAGATACGCAGTATTTT. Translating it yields CASSPLGREVTDTQYF.

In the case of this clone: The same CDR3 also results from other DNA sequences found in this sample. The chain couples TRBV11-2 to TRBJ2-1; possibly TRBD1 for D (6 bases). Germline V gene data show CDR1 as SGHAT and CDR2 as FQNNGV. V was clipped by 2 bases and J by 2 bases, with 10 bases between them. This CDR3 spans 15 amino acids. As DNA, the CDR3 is TGTGCCAGCAGCTTATCAGGACAGACCTACAATGAGCAGTTCTTC. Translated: CASSLSGQTYNEQFF. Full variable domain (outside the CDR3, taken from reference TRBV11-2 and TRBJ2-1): EAGVAQSPRYKIIEKRQSVAFWCNPISGHATLYWYQQILGQGPKLLIQFQNNGVVDDSQLPKDRFSAERLKGVDSTLKIQPAKLEDSAVYLCASSLSGQTYNEQFFGPGTRLTVL.

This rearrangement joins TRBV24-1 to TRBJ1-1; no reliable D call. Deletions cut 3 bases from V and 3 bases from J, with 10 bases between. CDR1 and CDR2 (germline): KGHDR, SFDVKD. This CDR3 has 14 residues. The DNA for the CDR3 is TGTGCCACCAGTGATCCCTACAGTCACACTGAAGCTTTCTTT. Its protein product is CATSDPYSHTEAFF.

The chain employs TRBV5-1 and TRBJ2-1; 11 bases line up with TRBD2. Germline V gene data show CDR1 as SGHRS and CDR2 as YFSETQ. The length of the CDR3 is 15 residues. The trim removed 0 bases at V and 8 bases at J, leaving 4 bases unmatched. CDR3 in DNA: TGCGCCAGCAGCTTGGGACTAGCGGGAACCGATGAGCAGTTCTTC. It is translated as CASSLGLAGTDEQFF.

CDR3 residues: CASSHRGRTSGTDTQYF. CDR3 in DNA: TGTGCCAGCAGCCACCGCGGGAGGACCTCTGGCACAGATACGCAGTATTTT. The genes are TRBV3-1 (or the pseudogene TRBV3-2) and TRBJ2-3; TRBD2 matches 8 bases. This CDR3 comprises 17 residues. The junction had 9 bases not matched to a gene; V was cut back by 3 bases and J by 1 base. In germline, CDR1 is LGHDT, CDR2 YNNKEL (reference sequence).

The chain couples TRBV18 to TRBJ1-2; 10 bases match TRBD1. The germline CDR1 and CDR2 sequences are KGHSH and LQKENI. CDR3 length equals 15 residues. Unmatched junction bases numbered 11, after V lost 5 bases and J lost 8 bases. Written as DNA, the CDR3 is TGTGCCAGCTCAAAGACCGGGACAGGGGATCTAGGCTACACCTTC. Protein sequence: CASSKTGTGDLGYTF.

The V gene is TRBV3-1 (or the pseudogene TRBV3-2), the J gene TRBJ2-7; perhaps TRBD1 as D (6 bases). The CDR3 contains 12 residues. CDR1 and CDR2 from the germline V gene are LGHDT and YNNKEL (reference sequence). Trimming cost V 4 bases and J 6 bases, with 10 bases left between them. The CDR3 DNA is TGTGCCAGCAGCCCCCGAGGGGGCGAGCAGTACTTC. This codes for CASSPRGGEQYF.